The 4 T cell receptor beta chains below were found in one sample sequenced in a study of T cell responses to AZD1222 COVID-19 vaccine. The protocol was immunoSEQ multiplex PCR, while the TCRdb copy is restricted to in-frame clones and leaves out a portion. The sample lists approximately 140,000 clones, 80% to 85% occurring once. The source material was peripheral blood, sampled on day 0 of MenACWY control vaccination. Every receptor here comes from an adult in good health.

The chain recombines TRBV6-5 with TRBJ2-2, with D uncertain. Trimming took off 5 bases at V and 1 base at J, with 8 bases between the two ends. The CDR3 loop spans 14 amino acids. From germline, CDR1 is MNHEY and CDR2 SVGAGI. CDR3: CASSLEQNTGELFF. The CDR3 region has the DNA TGTGCCAGCAGTCTAGAACAGAACACCGGGGAGCTGTTTTTT.

The V gene is TRBV19, the J gene TRBJ1-1; D ambiguous. V was clipped by 4 bases and J by 1 base, with 10 bases between them. Germline values: CDR1 LNHDA, CDR2 SQIVND (reference sequence). The CDR3 spans 14 residues. DNA of the CDR3: TGTGCCAGTAGTACCCCTCCCAGGAACACTGAAGCTTTCTTT. Translated, it gives CASSTPPRNTEAFF. The whole variable domain, filled in from reference TRBV19 and TRBJ1-1, reads DGGITQSPKYLFRKEGQNVTLSCEQNLNHDAMYWYRQDPGQGLRLIYYSQIVNDFQKGDIAEGYSVSREKKESFPLTVTSAQKNPTAFYLCASSTPPRNTEAFFGQGTRLTVV.

With respect to this clone: The same CDR3 arises from other DNA sequences in this sample as well. The chain is built from TRBV10-3 and TRBJ1-2, with D tentatively TRBD1 (5 bases). The CDR3 runs to 13 residues. The germline gives CDR1 ENHRY, CDR2 SYGVKD. V lost 0 bases and J lost 6, with 8 bases in between. CDR3 amino acids: CAISESPGDGYTF. As DNA, the CDR3 is TGTGCCATCAGTGAGTCACCGGGGGATGGCTACACCTTC.

V gene TRBV5-4 combines with J gene TRBJ2-2; D remains ambiguous. From germline, CDR1 is SGHNT and CDR2 YYREEE (reference sequence). Trimming shortened V by 0 bases and J by 5 bases, and 14 bases separated the two germline ends. The CDR3 is 16 residues long. The CDR3, as DNA: TGTGCCAGCAGCTTGGAGTCTGGGTTCGGGACCGGGGAGCTGTTTTTT. It encodes CASSLESGFGTGELFF.